What follows describes a single TCR beta chain. The antigen remains undetermined. Every patient relapsed after autologous stem cell transplantation, and brentuximab vedotin exposure varied. This entry belongs to a study of PD-1 blockade in classical Hodgkin lymphoma. Regarding the study as a whole: Patients with an early start, nivolumab under 1 year after ASCT, were excluded.

Trimming took off 8 bases at V and 1 base at J, with 14 bases between the two ends. This CDR3 is built from 14 residues. Germline V lookup: CDR1 ENHRY, CDR2 SYGVKD. Profiling relied on immunoSEQ multiplex PCR, and the TCRdb table lists in-frame clones only, not all of them. The sample gives around 91,000 clones, about four fifths of which show up once; less than 20% is in the top ten. The material was peripheral blood mononuclear cells (PBMCs), obtained before the second cycle of nivolumab. This sequence joins TRBV10-3 and TRBJ2-5; D might be TRBD2 (5 bases). The receptor comes from a human donor with classical Hodgkin lymphoma. The CDR3 DNA sequence: TGTGCCATCTGGACTGGTCTGGCCCAAGAGACCCAGTACTTC. Translating it yields CAIWTGLAQETQYF.